This T cell receptor beta chain was sequenced during a study of shared clonotypes between healthy human individuals. Method: immunoSEQ multiplex PCR; TCRdb's copy keeps in-frame clones and lacks some. The table lists around 700,000 clones, approximately 73% of them singletons. This CDR3 spans 13 amino acids. V was shortened by 1 base and J by 12 bases, with 15 bases between the two germline ends. Germline CDR1 and CDR2: SNHLY and FYNNEI. The sequence was obtained from a woman younger than 45 in good health. The sequencing sample was made of memory CD4+ T cells sorted from blood. Subset given: CD45RA-negative fraction. The V call is TRBV2, the J call TRBJ1-1, with unresolved D. CDR3 protein: CASSEVNPFMSFF. The CDR3 DNA sequence: TGTGCCAGCAGTGAAGTTAACCCTTTCATGTCTTTCTTT.